This T cell receptor (beta chain) came from a study of naive and memory T cell subsets. Regarding the study as a whole: TCRs were reportedly recovered from both biopsy types, mostly tuberculin test sites. TCR transcript changes with activation or differentiation may affect this RNA method.

About this clonotype: Its antigen is unidentified.

Four PCR rounds used nested alpha and beta constant region primers plus the SP2 primer. From the UMI-ligation and nested PCR reads, TCRdb called clonotypes with MiXCR, one entry per CDR3 protein. The sample lists 20,000 to 25,000 distinct CDR3 sequences, nearly 6% occurring once. The treatment is: skin biopsy from PPD injection site in Mantoux-positive individual. The library had UMIs added by 3' ligation of an oligonucleotide to TCR cDNA. Skin biopsies came from PPD injection sites in Mantoux-positive individuals. Germline-derived CDR1 and CDR2 are DFQATT and SNEGSKA (reference sequence). The CDR3 is made up of 15 amino acids. With V trimmed by 4 bases and J by 8 bases, 14 bases remained unmatched.

V and J are TRBV20-1 and TRBJ2-1; 7 nucleotides align to TRBD2. The material was skin, obtained from a tuberculin skin test site. The source is an adult in good health. The chain's CDR3 is CSANGGYWAGDEQFF. DNA for the CDR3: TGCAGTGCTAACGGGGGGTATTGGGCTGGCGATGAGCAGTTCTTC.